A single sample is the source of the 8 T cell receptor beta chains below, sequenced in a study of T-cell memory formation after mild COVID-19. TCRdb called the 5' RACE reads again in MiXCR, with one record for every CDR3 protein. The sample lists about 560,000 distinct CDR3 sequences; roughly 17% were seen once. Material: PBMCs or a T cell subset sorted from them (not recorded which). All receptors come from an adult woman who had mild COVID-19 (a few samples of this study predate the infection). Cell type and time point are not known.

The rearrangement links TRBV5-4 to TRBJ2-1; 9 bases line up with TRBD2. There are 15 residues in the CDR3. Germline CDR1 is SGHNT and CDR2 is YYREEE (reference sequence). V dropped 0 bases and J dropped 9; count of bases not matched to a gene: 7. The CDR3 DNA is TGTGCCAGCAGCTTGGATGGCGGGGGGGCAATTGAGCAGTTCTTC. Its protein is CASSLDGGGAIEQFF.

The V gene is TRBV29-1, the J gene TRBJ1-2; 9 nucleotides line up with TRBD1. V dropped 8 bases and J dropped 5; count of bases not matched to a gene: 9. In germline, CDR1 is SQVTM, CDR2 ANQGSEA. This CDR3 region has 13 residues. The CDR3 loop reads CSSSAGQGYGYTF. CDR3 DNA sequence: TGCAGCTCAAGTGCGGGACAGGGATATGGCTACACCTTC.

This clonotype has more than one count but fewer than ten. J is TRBJ2-1 and V is TRBV3-1; no definite D call. The V end was cut by 5 bases, the J end by 6 bases, with 20 bases between. CDR3 size: 16 residues. CDR1 LGHDT and CDR2 YNNKEL come from the germline V gene (reference sequence). The CDR3 DNA sequence: TGTGCCAGCAGCTTTGGAGCAGGCCCCTCTACCAATGAGCAGTTCTTC. The encoded protein is CASSFGAGPSTNEQFF.

This clonotype has just a few counts. The chain employs TRBV5-6 and TRBJ1-2; D is unclear. This CDR3 region has 14 residues. The V and J ends lost 1 base and 0 bases respectively, with 7 bases between them. The germline V gene encodes CDR1 SGHDT and CDR2 YYEEEE. The CDR3 DNA reads TGTGCCAGCAGCTTGTCCGATGCTAACTATGGCTACACCTTC. Its translation: CASSLSDANYGYTF. The full variable domain, rest sourced from reference TRBV5-6 and TRBJ1-2, is DAGVTQSPTHLIKTRGQQVTLRCSPKSGHDTVSWYQQALGQGPQFIFQYYEEEERQRGNFPDRFSGHQFPNYSSELNVNALLLGDSALYLCASSLSDANYGYTFGSGTRLTVV.

This clonotype was observed a few times. J is TRBJ1-5 and V is TRBV5-1; TRBD1 agrees at 10 bases. Germline CDR1 reads SGHRS; CDR2 reads YFSETQ. V trimming: 3 bases; J trimming: 5 bases; junction bases outside the gene matches: 8. The CDR3 is 16 residues long. Here the CDR3 reads CASSSRPGQGYQPQHF. CDR3 sequence (DNA): TGCGCCAGCAGCTCACGTCCGGGACAGGGGTATCAGCCCCAGCATTTT.

This clonotype has a handful of counts. This chain uses TRBV20-1 with TRBJ1-2; 9 positions match TRBD1. Per the germline V gene, CDR1 is DFQATT and CDR2 is SNEGSKA (reference sequence). The ends lost 6 bases at V and 5 bases at J; junction bases unmatched: 13. CDR3 length equals 15 residues. In DNA, the CDR3 is TGCAGTGCGTGGACAGGGGAGCTAGTAGGGTATGGCTACACCTTC. Translated, it gives CSAWTGELVGYGYTF.

The gene calls are TRBV4-3 and TRBJ2-7, with 9 bases lining up with TRBD1. CDR1 LGHNA and CDR2 YSLEER come from the germline V gene. The CDR3 runs 15 residues. V gave up 2 bases and J gave up 0 bases; unmatched junction bases: 2. Here the CDR3 reads CASSQMGQGSYEQYF. The CDR3 DNA reads as TGCGCCAGCAGCCAAATGGGACAGGGCTCCTACGAGCAGTACTTC.

This CDR3 is CASSPPGRGRGQPQHF. CDR3 nucleotide sequence: TGTGCCAGCAGCCCCCCGGGGAGGGGGCGAGGTCAGCCCCAGCATTTT. This chain uses TRBV7-9 with TRBJ1-5; 7 bases line up with TRBD1. The CDR3 runs 16 residues. The germline CDR1 and CDR2 sequences are SEHNR and FQNEAQ (reference sequence). V trimming: 5 bases; J trimming: 6 bases; junction bases outside the gene matches: 13.